Sequencing of this TCR beta chain was carried out in a study of blood T cell repertoires in COVID-19. In the study overall: The United States, Italy and Spain supplied acute and convalescent COVID-19 samples.

How the authors handled the data: Amplification of reference gene primers provided the estimated nucleated cell counts. The assay was immunoSEQ multiplex PCR, and TCRdb's table has in-frame clones only and misses some. V and J calls and clone size are those listed in that table; D and trimming were worked out from the DNA. The table lists roughly 70,000 clones, roughly four fifths of them singletons. The germline V gene encodes CDR1 SGHRS and CDR2 YFSETQ. This CDR3 is built from 16 residues. Germline trimming cut 0 bases from V and 1 base from J; bases unmatched to any gene: 4. The sequenced sample consisted of peripheral blood. The TCR comes from a man aged 55-75 years with COVID-19, enrolled during active disease. The chain combines TRBV5-1 with TRBJ1-1, with 9 nucleotides matching TRBD1. The CDR3 region is CASSLGTGVWNTEAFF. The DNA of the CDR3 is TGCGCCAGCAGCTTGGGGACAGGGGTCTGGAACACTGAAGCTTTCTTT.